The clone carrying this T cell receptor beta chain was recorded only once. The CDR3 covers 15 residues. Looked up from germline, CDR1 is SGHTA and CDR2 is FQGTGA. This entry is derived from a study of immune characterization of retroperitoneal liposarcoma. TCRdb processed the PCR reads anew with MiXCR; each CDR3 protein has one entry. Of around 7,000 distinct CDR3 sequences listed, roughly 28% are singletons. The rearrangement uses TRBV7-3 and TRBJ2-1; TRBD2 matches at 7 bases. The DNA end is more similar to TRBJ2-7, so the J call may be wrong. The specimen sequenced was blood. The receptor was derived from a male donor with retroperitoneal liposarcoma. CDR3 sequence (DNA): TGTGCCAGCAGCTTATTGGGTAGCGGGCCTAATGAGCAGTACTTC. It yields the protein CASSLLGSGPNEQYF.